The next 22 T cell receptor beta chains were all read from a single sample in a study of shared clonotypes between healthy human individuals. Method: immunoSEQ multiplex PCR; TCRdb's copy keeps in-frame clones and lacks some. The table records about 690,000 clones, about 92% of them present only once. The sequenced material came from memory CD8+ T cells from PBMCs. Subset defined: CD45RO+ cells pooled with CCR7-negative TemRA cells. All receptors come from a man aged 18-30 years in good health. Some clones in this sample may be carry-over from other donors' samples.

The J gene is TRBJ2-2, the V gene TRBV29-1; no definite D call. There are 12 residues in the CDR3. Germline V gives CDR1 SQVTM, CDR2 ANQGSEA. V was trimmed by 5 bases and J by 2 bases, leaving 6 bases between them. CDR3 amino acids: CSVWGNTGELFF. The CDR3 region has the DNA TGCAGCGTTTGGGGAAACACCGGGGAGCTGTTTTTT.

The CDR3 bases are TGTGCCAGCTCACCGTTTGGCAGGGGACCGAACACTGAAGCTTTCTTT. Translated: CASSPFGRGPNTEAFF. The V gene is TRBV18, the J gene TRBJ1-1, with TRBD1 as a possible D gene (6 bases). The ends were cut back, 3 bases at V and 1 base at J, with 15 bases in the middle. CDR3 size: 16 residues. Germline lookup yields CDR1 KGHSH and CDR2 LQKENI.

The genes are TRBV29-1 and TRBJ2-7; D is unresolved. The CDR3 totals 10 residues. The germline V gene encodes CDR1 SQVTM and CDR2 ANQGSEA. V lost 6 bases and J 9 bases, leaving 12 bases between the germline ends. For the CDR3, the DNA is TGCAGCGTCAGGACCCGACCGCAGTACTTC. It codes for CSVRTRPQYF.

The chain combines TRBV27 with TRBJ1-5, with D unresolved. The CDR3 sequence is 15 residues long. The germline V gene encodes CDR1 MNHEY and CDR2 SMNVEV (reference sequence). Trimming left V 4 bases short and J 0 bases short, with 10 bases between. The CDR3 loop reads CASSSLGVSNQPQHF. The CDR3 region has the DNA TGTGCCAGCAGTTCCCTTGGGGTTAGCAATCAGCCCCAGCATTTT.

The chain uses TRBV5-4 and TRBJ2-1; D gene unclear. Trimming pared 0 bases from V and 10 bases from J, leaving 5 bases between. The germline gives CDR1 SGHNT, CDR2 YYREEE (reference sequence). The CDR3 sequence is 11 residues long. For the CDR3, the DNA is TGTGCCAGCAGCTTGGAGGGAGAGCAGTTCTTC. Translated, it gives CASSLEGEQFF.

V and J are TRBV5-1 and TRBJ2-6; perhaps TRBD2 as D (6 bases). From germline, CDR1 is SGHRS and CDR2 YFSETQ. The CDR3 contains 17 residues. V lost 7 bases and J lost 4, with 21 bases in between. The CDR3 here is CASEPGPGEDGANVLTF. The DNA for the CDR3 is TGCGCCAGCGAACCGGGACCGGGGGAGGACGGGGCCAACGTCCTGACTTTC.

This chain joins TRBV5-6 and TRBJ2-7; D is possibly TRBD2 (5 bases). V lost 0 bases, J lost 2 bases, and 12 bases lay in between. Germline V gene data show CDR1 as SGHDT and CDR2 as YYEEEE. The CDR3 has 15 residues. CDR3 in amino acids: CASSLVAGDTYEQYF. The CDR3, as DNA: TGTGCCAGCAGCTTGGTGGCGGGTGATACCTACGAGCAGTACTTC.

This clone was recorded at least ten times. CDR3 bases: TGTGCCAGCAGCCAAGATATCGCTTCTGGGGCCAACGTCCTGACTTTC. This gives the protein CASSQDIASGANVLTF. The rearrangement links TRBV4-2 to TRBJ2-6; no reliable D call. Trimming pared 0 bases from V and 1 base from J, leaving 7 bases between. This CDR3 contains 16 residues. The germline V gene has CDR1 LGHNA and CDR2 YNFKEQ.

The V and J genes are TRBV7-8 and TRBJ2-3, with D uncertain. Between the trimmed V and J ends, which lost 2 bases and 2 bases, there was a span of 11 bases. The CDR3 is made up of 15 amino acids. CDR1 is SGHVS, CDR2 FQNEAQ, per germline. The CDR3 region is CASSLQARNTDTQYF. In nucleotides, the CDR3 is TGTGCCAGCAGCTTACAAGCTAGAAACACAGATACGCAGTATTTT.

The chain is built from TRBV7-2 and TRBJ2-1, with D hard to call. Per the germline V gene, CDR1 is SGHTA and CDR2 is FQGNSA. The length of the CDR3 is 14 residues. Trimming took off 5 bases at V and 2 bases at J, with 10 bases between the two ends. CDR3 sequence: CASSLRTAYNEQFF. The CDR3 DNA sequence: TGTGCCAGCAGCCTTCGGACGGCCTACAATGAGCAGTTCTTC.

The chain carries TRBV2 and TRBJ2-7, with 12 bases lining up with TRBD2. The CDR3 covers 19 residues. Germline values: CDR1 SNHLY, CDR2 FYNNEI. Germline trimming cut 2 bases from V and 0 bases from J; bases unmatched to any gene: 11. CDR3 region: CASSEIGASGRASSYEQYF. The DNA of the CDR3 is TGTGCCAGCAGTGAAATCGGGGCTAGCGGGAGGGCGAGCTCCTACGAGCAGTACTTC.

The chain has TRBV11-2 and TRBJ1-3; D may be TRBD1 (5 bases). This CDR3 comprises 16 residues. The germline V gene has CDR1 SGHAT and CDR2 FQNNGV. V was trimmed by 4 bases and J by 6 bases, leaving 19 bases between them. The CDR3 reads CASSSPVQGHENTIYF. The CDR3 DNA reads TGTGCCAGCAGCTCGCCCGTGCAGGGCCATGAAAACACCATATATTTT.

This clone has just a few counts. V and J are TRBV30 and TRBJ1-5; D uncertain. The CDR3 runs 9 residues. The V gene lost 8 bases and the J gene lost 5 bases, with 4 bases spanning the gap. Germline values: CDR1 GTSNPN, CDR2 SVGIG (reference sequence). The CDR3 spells CAADQPQHF. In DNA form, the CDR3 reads TGTGCCGCGGATCAGCCCCAGCATTTT.

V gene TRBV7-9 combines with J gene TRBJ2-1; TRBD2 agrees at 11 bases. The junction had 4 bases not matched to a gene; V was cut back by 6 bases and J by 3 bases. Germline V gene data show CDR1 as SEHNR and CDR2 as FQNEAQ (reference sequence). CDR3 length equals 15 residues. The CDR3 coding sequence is TGTGCCAGCAGGACAACTAGCGGGGGCTACAATGAGCAGTTCTTC. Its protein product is CASRTTSGGYNEQFF.

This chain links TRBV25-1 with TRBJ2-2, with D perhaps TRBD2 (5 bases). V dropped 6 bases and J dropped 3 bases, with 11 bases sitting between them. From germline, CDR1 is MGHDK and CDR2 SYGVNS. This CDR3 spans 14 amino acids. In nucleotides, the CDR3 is TGTGCCAGCAGGGCTTGGCGGGACACCGGGGAGCTGTTTTTT. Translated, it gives CASRAWRDTGELFF.

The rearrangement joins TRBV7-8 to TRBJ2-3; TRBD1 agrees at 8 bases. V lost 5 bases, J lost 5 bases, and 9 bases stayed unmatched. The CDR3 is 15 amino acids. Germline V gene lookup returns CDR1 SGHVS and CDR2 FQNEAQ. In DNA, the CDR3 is TGTGCCAGCAGCCCGGTTTTTGACAGGGGAGATACGCAGTATTTT. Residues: CASSPVFDRGDTQYF.

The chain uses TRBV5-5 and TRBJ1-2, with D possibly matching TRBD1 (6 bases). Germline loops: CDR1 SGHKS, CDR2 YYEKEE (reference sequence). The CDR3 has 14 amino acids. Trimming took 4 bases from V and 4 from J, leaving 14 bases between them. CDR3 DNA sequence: TGTGCCAGCAGCACCCTAGGGGGAGGCTATGGCTACACCTTC. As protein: CASSTLGGGYGYTF.

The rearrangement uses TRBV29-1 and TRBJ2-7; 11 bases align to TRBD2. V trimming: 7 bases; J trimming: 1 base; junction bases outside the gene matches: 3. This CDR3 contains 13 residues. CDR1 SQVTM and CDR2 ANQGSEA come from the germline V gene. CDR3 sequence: CSAGTSGSYEQYF. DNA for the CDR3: TGCAGCGCCGGGACTAGCGGATCCTACGAGCAGTACTTC.

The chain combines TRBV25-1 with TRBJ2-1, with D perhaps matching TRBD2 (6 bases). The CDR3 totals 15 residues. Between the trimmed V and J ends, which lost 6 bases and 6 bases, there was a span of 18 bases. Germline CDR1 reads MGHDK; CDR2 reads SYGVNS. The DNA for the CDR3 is TGTGCCAGCAGCCGACCGGGACTCCATGGCAATGAGCAGTTCTTC. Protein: CASSRPGLHGNEQFF. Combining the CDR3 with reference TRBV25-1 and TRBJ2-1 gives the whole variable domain EADIYQTPRYLVIGTGKKITLECSQTMGHDKMYWYQQDPGMELHLIHYSYGVNSTEKGDLSSESTVSRIRTEHFPLTLESARPSHTSQYLCASSRPGLHGNEQFFGPGTRLTVL.

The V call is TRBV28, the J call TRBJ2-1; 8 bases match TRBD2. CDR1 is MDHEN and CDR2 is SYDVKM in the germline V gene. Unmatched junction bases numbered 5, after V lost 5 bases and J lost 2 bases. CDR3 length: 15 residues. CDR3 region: CASSALAEPYNEQFF. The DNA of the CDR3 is TGTGCCAGCAGTGCACTAGCGGAACCCTACAATGAGCAGTTCTTC.

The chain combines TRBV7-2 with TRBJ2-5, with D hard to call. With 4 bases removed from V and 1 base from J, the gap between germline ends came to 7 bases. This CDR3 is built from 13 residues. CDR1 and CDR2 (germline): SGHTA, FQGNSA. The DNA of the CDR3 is TGTGCCAGCAGCTCTCCGCCCCAAGAGACCCAGTACTTC. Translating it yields CASSSPPQETQYF.

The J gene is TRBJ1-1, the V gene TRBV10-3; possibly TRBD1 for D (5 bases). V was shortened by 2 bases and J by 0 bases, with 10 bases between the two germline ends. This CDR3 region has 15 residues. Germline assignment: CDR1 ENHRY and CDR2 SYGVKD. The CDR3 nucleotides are TGTGCCATCAGTGAGGGAAGGGGCATGAACACTGAAGCTTTCTTT. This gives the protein CAISEGRGMNTEAFF.